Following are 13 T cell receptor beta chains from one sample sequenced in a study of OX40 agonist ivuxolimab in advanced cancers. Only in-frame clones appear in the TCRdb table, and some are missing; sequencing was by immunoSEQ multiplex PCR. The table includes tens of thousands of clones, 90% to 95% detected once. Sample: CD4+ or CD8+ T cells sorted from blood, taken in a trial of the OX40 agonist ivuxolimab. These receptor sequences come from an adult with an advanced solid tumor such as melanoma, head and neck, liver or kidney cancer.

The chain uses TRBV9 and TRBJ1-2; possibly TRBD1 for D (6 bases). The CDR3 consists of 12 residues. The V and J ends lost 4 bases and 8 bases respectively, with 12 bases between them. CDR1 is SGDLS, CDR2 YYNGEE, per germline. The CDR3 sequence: CASSPLGGGYTF. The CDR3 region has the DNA TGTGCCAGCAGCCCCCTTGGGGGCGGCTACACCTTC.

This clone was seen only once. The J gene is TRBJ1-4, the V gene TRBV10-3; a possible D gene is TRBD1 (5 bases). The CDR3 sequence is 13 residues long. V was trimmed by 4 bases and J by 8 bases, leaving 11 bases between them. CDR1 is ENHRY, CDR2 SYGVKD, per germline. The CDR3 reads CAISGAGDEKLFF. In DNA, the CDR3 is TGTGCCATCAGTGGCGCCGGGGACGAAAAACTGTTTTTT.

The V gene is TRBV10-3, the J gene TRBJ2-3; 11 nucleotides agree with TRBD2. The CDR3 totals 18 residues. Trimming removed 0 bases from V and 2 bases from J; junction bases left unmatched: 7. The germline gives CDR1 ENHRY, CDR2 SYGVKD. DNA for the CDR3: TGTGCCATCAGTGAGTCGGCAAGACTAGCGGGGCCCACAGATACGCAGTATTTT. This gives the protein CAISESARLAGPTDTQYF.

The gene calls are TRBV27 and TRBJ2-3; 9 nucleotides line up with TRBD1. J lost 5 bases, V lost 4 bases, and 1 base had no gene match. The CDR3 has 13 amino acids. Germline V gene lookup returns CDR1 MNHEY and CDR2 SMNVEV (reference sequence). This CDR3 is CASSSTGGDTQYF. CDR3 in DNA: TGTGCCAGCAGTTCGACAGGGGGAGATACGCAGTATTTT.

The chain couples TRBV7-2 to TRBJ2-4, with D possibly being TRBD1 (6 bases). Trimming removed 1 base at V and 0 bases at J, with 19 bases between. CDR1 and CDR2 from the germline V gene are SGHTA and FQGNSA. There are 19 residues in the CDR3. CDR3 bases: TGTGCCAGCAGCTTAGTATTCCCCTGGGACATCTTAGCCAAAAACATTCAGTACTTC. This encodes CASSLVFPWDILAKNIQYF.

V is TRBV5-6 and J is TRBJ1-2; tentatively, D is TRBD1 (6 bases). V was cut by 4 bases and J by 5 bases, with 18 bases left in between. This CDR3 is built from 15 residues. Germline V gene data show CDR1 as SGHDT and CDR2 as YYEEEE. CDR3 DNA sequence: TGTGCCAGCAGCAACGGGATGGACAGCGGATATGGCTACACCTTC. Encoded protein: CASSNGMDSGYGYTF.

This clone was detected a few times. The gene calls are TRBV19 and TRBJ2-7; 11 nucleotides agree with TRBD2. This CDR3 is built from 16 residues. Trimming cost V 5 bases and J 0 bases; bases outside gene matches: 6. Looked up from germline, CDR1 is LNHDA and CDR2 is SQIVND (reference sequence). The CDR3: CASSAMGTSGSYEQYF. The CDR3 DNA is TGTGCCAGTAGTGCCATGGGGACTAGCGGCTCCTACGAGCAGTACTTC.

CDR3 protein: CASSVGQGLTYEQYF. The DNA of the CDR3 is TGTGCCAGCAGCGTAGGGCAGGGCCTGACCTACGAGCAGTACTTC. J is TRBJ2-7 and V is TRBV9; D perhaps matches TRBD1 (5 bases). Germline-derived CDR1 and CDR2 are SGDLS and YYNGEE. V was shortened by 0 bases and J by 2 bases, with 12 bases between the two germline ends. This CDR3 has 15 amino acids.

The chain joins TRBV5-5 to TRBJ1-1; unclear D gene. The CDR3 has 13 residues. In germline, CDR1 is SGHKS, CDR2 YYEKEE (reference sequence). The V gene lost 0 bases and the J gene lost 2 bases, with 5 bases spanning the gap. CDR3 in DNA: TGTGCCAGCAGCTTGGGCAGTAACACTGAAGCTTTCTTT. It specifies CASSLGSNTEAFF.

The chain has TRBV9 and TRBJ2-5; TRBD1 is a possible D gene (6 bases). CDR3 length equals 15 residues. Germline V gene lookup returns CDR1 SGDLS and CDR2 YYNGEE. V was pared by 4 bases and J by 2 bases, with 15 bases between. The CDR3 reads CASSPLGAIQETQYF. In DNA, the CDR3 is TGTGCCAGCAGCCCTCTGGGGGCGATACAAGAGACCCAGTACTTC.

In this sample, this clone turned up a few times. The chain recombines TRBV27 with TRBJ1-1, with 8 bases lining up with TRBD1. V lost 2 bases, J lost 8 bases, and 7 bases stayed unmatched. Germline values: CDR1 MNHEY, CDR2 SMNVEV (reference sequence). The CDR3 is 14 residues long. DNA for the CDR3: TGTGCCAGCAGTTTAGGACAGGGCCTAACGGAAGCTTTCTTT. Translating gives CASSLGQGLTEAFF.

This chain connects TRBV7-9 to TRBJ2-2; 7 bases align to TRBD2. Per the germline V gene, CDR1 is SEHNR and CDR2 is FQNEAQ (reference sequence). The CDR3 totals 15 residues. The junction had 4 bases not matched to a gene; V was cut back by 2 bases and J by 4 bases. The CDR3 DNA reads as TGTGCCAGCAGCTTACTACTAGCGAGCACCGGGGAGCTGTTTTTT. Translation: CASSLLLASTGELFF.

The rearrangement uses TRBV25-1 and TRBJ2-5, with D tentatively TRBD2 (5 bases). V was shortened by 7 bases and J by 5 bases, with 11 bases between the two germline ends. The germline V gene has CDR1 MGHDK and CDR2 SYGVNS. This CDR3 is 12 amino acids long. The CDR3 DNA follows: TGTGCCAGCATTGGGAGTTCGGAGACCCAGTACTTC. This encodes CASIGSSETQYF.